The next 10 T cell receptor beta chains were all read from a single sample in a study of blood T cell repertoires in COVID-19. Some clones are missing from TCRdb's copy, which holds only in-frame ones; the method was immunoSEQ multiplex PCR. Here the sample spans 85,000 or so clones, roughly 96% being singletons. Sequencing used peripheral blood. The receptor source for this set is a human donor with active COVID-19. The donor label of this sample is uncertain.

The V call is TRBV27, the J call TRBJ1-5; D remains ambiguous. V gave up 3 bases and J gave up 3 bases, with 6 bases separating them. Germline assignment: CDR1 MNHEY and CDR2 SMNVEV (reference sequence). The CDR3 has 13 residues. CDR3 in amino acids: CASSLRDNQPQHF. The CDR3 region has the DNA TGTGCCAGCAGTTTGAGGGACAATCAGCCCCAGCATTTT.

The V call is TRBV10-1, the J call TRBJ2-7, with 10 bases matching TRBD2. The CDR3 runs 14 residues. Germline values: CDR1 WNHNN, CDR2 SYGVQD (reference sequence). V was pared by 6 bases and J by 6 bases, with 8 bases of the junction left unmatched. The CDR3 bases are TGCGCCAGCAGCCCAGCGGGAGGGCCCCCCGAGCAGTACTTC. Its translation: CASSPAGGPPEQYF.

This sequence joins TRBV11-2 and TRBJ2-6; perhaps TRBD2 as D (7 bases). In germline, CDR1 is SGHAT, CDR2 FQNNGV. CDR3 length equals 16 residues. V was cut by 1 base and J by 2 bases, with 9 bases left in between. CDR3 sequence reads: CASSLVRGPGANVLTF. CDR3 in DNA: TGTGCCAGCAGCTTAGTGCGGGGGCCTGGGGCCAACGTCCTGACTTTC.

The chain couples TRBV7-9 to TRBJ2-2, with D perhaps TRBD1 (6 bases). Germline V lookup: CDR1 SEHNR, CDR2 FQNEAQ (reference sequence). The CDR3 consists of 18 residues. Trimming stripped 5 bases from V and 6 bases from J, with 25 bases between. The CDR3 coding sequence is TGTGCCAGCAGCCCAGGCGAGGGGGTAAGACTATCGGCCGGGGAGCTGTTTTTT. Its protein is CASSPGEGVRLSAGELFF.

This clone was detected only a few times. This rearrangement joins TRBV2 to TRBJ2-2; 11 positions agree with TRBD1. Germline V gene data show CDR1 as SNHLY and CDR2 as FYNNEI. CDR3 length: 17 residues. The trim removed 3 bases at V and 5 bases at J, leaving 8 bases unmatched. The CDR3 bases are TGTGCCAGCAGTGAGCGAACCGGGACAGGGGGAACCGGGGAGCTGTTTTTT. It yields the protein CASSERTGTGGTGELFF.

The rearrangement uses TRBV28 and TRBJ2-1; 7 bases are shared with TRBD1. After removal of 5 bases from V and 9 bases from J, the junction contained 1 base not matched to a gene. The CDR3 has 11 amino acids. Germline V lookup: CDR1 MDHEN, CDR2 SYDVKM. The CDR3 DNA follows: TGTGCCAGCAGTGCAGGGGGTGAGCAGTTCTTC. Translation gives CASSAGGEQFF.

As for this clone: At one end, the junction sequence differs from germline, possibly due to a read error. The chain combines TRBV7-7 with TRBJ2-5, with D perhaps TRBD2 (6 bases). The germline CDR1 and CDR2 sequences are SSHAT and FNYEAQ (reference sequence). The CDR3 runs 17 residues. Written as DNA, the CDR3 is TGTGCTAGCAGCTTATTTTCCTCGCGGAGGGGCACAGAGACCCAGTACTTC. Translation: CASSLFSSRRGTETQYF.

The J gene is TRBJ1-2, the V gene TRBV9, with D maybe TRBD1 (5 bases). The CDR3 totals 13 residues. Germline V lookup: CDR1 SGDLS, CDR2 YYNGEE. Deletions cut 5 bases from V and 6 bases from J, with 14 bases between. Here the CDR3 DNA reads TGTGCCAGCAGTCTTAAGGGGTATAATGGCTACACCTTC. It codes for CASSLKGYNGYTF.

V and J are TRBV5-1 and TRBJ2-3, with 7 bases matching TRBD1. Germline CDR1 and CDR2: SGHRS and YFSETQ. The CDR3 is 13 amino acids. J lost 5 bases, V lost 4 bases, and 4 bases had no gene match. The CDR3 spells CASSPRTGDTQYF. CDR3 DNA sequence: TGCGCCAGCAGCCCGAGGACAGGAGATACGCAGTATTTT.

As concerns this clone: In the same sample, other DNA sequences code for this CDR3. The chain combines TRBV19 with TRBJ2-7; 14 bases match TRBD2. CDR1 and CDR2 (germline): LNHDA, SQIVND (reference sequence). V lost 4 bases, J lost 4 bases, and 3 bases stayed unmatched. This CDR3 has 15 residues. CDR3 sequence reads: CASSTGLAGAYEQYF. CDR3 DNA sequence: TGTGCCAGTAGTACGGGACTAGCGGGAGCGTACGAGCAGTACTTC.